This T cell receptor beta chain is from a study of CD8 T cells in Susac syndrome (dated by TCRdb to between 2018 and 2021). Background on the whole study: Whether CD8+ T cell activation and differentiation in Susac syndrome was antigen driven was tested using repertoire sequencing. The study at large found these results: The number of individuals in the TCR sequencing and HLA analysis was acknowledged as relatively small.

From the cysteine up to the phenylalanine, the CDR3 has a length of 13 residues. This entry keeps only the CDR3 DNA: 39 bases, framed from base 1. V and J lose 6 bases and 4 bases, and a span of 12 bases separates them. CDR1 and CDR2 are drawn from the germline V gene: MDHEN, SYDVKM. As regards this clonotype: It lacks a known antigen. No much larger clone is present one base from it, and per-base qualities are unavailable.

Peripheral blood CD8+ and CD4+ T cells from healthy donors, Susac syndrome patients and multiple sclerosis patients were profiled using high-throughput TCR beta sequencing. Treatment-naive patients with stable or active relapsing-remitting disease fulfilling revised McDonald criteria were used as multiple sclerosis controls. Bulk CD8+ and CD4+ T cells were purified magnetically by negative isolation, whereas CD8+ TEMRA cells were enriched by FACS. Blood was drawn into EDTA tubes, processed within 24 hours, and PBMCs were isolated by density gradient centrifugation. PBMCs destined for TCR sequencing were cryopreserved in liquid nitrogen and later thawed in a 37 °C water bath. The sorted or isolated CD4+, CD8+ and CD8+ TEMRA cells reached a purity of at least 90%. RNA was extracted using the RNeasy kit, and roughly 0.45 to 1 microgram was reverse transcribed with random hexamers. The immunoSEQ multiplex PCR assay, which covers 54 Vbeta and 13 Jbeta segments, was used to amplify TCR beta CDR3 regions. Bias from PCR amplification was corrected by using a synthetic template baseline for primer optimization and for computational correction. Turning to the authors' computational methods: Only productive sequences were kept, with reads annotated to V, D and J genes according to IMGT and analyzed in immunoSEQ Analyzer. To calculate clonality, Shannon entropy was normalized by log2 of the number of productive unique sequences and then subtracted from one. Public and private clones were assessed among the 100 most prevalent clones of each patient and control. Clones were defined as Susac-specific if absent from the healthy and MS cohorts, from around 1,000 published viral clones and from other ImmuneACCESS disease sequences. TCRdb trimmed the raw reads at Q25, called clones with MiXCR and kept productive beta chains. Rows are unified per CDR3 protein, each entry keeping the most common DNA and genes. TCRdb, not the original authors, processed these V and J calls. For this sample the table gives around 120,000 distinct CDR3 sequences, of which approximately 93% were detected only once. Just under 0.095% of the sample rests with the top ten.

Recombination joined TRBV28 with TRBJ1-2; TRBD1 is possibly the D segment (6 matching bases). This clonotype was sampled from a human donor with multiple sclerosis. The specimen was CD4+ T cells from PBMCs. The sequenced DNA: TGTGCCAGCAGACCTACAGGGATCTATGGCTACACCTTC. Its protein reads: CASRPTGIYGYTF.